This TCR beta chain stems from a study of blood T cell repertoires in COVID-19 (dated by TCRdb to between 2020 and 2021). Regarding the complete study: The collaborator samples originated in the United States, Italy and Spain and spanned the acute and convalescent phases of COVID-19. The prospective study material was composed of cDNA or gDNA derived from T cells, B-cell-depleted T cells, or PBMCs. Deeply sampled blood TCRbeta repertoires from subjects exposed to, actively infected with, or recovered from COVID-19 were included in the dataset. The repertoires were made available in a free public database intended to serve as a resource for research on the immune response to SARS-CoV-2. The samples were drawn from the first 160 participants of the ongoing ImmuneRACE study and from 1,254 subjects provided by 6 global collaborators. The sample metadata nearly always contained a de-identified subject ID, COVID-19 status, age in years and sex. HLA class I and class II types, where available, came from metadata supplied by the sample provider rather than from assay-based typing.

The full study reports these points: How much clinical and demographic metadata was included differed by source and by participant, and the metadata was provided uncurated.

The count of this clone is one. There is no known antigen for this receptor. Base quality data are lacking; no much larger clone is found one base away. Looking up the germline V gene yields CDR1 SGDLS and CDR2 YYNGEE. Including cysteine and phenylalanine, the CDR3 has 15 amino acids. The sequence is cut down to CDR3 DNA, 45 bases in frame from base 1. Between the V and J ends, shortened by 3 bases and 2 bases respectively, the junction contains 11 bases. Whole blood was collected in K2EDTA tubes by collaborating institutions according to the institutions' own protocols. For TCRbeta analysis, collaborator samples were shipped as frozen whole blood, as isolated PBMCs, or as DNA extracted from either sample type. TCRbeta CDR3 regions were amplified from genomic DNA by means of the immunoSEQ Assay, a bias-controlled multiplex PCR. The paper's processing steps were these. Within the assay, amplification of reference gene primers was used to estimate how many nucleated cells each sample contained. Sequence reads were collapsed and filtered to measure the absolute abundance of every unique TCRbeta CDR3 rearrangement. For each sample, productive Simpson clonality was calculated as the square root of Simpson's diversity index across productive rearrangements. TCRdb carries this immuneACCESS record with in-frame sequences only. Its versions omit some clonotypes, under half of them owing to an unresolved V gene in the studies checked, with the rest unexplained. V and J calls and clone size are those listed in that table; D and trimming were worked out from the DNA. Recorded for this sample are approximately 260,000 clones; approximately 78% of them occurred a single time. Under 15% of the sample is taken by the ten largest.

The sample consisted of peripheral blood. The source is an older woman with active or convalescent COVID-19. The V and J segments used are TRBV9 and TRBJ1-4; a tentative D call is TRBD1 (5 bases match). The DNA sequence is TGTGCCAGCAGCGACCAGGGCGCCACTAATGAAAAACTGTTTTTT. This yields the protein CASSDQGATNEKLFF.